These 27 T cell receptor beta chains came from one sample sequenced in a study of metastatic and nonmetastatic thyroid tumors (dated by TCRdb to the early 2020s). No treatment had been received by any patient before thyroid surgery. The method behind the library was PCR. TCRdb shows the sequencer as Illumina HiSeq 4000. Using fastp at Q25 and MiXCR, TCRdb reprocessed the public reads and kept productive beta chains. Present in this sample are about 20,000 clones, 15% to 18% of which were seen just once. In total, the top ten clones hold approximately 35% of the sample. Sequencing input: blood. The receptors shown here come from a female donor with papillary thyroid cancer or a benign thyroid nodule (not recorded which). Some clones in this sample may be carry-over from other donors' samples.

This clone was found many times. This sequence joins TRBV5-1 and TRBJ2-7; 7 bases agree with TRBD1. Germline CDR1 and CDR2: SGHRS and YFSETQ. The CDR3 loop spans 15 amino acids. Losses at the gene ends were 7 bases for V and 2 bases for J; bases not matched to a gene: 12. CDR3 amino acids: CASRPPGQRTYEQYF. CDR3 DNA: TGCGCCAGCCGCCCGCCGGGACAGAGAACCTACGAGCAGTACTTC.

This clone showed up many times. The V gene is TRBV2, the J gene TRBJ2-1; D is perhaps TRBD2 (6 bases). The germline V gene has CDR1 SNHLY and CDR2 FYNNEI. There are 14 residues in the CDR3. V lost 4 bases, J lost 9 bases, and 16 bases lay in between. CDR3 coding DNA: TGTGCCAGCAGTGTGATAGCGGAGACCGGTGAGCAGTTCTTC. This sequence encodes CASSVIAETGEQFF.

This clone was detected only a few times. The rearrangement links TRBV4-1 to TRBJ2-7, with 8 bases fitting TRBD1. CDR1 MGHRA and CDR2 YSYEKL come from the germline V gene. V trimming: 0 bases; J trimming: 3 bases; junction bases outside the gene matches: 7. CDR3 length: 16 amino acids. CDR3 bases: TGCGCCAGCAGCCAAGATCTATACAGGGGGATCTACGAGCAGTACTTC. Its protein is CASSQDLYRGIYEQYF.

By share of the sample, this clone is medium-sized (0.01 to 0.1%). The chain has TRBV11-3 and TRBJ2-1; TRBD2 agrees at 9 bases. V dropped 2 bases and J dropped 2; count of bases not matched to a gene: 4. There are 16 residues in the CDR3. Germline CDR1 reads SGHNT; CDR2 reads YENEEA. The CDR3 is CASSLRGLATYNEQFF. CDR3 nucleotides: TGTGCCAGCAGCTTAAGAGGACTAGCGACCTACAATGAGCAGTTCTTC.

This clone has at least ten counts. The rearrangement joins TRBV15 to TRBJ1-2, with D uncertain. CDR1 and CDR2 from the germline V gene are LNHNV and YYDKDF (reference sequence). V gave up 0 bases and J gave up 3 bases, with 11 bases separating them. This CDR3 has 15 residues. The CDR3 protein is CATSRDLNRDYGYTF. The CDR3, as DNA: TGTGCCACCAGCAGAGATCTGAACAGAGACTATGGCTACACCTTC.

This clone showed up many times. V usage is TRBV27 and J usage is TRBJ2-5; 11 bases match TRBD1. The CDR3 loop spans 16 amino acids. Per the germline V gene, CDR1 is MNHEY and CDR2 is SMNVEV (reference sequence). V gave up 5 bases and J gave up 5 bases; unmatched junction bases: 10. CDR3 sequence: CASSRSGQGARETQYF. CDR3 bases: TGTGCCAGCAGTCGCTCAGGACAGGGGGCGCGGGAGACCCAGTACTTC.

This clone was detected ten times or more. Other DNA sequences in the sample encode the same CDR3. The chain uses TRBV20-1 and TRBJ1-6, with a possible D match to TRBD1 (5 bases). From germline, CDR1 is DFQATT and CDR2 SNEGSKA (reference sequence). Trimming stripped 2 bases from V and 8 bases from J, with 10 bases between. The CDR3 has 13 residues. As DNA, the CDR3 is TGCAGTGCTAGACCCAGGGTGGATTCACCCCTCCACTTT. The encoded protein is CSARPRVDSPLHF.

This clone was recorded at least ten times. The chain carries TRBV3-1 and TRBJ1-1; TRBD1 matches 7 bases. The CDR3 totals 14 residues. The ends lost 3 bases at V and 7 bases at J; junction bases unmatched: 8. Germline CDR1 and CDR2: LGHDT and YNNKEL (reference sequence). CDR3 residues: CASSQSDRAREAFF. In DNA, the CDR3 is TGTGCCAGCAGCCAGTCAGACAGGGCCCGTGAAGCTTTCTTT.

This clone showed up many times. This chain links TRBV20-1 with TRBJ1-2, with 7 bases lining up with TRBD1. There are 13 residues in the CDR3. CDR1 is DFQATT and CDR2 is SNEGSKA in the germline V gene (reference sequence). Trimming removed 1 base from V and 7 bases from J; junction bases left unmatched: 6. The CDR3 DNA reads TGCAGTGCTAGAGGACAGGGAGGACCTGGCTACACCTTC. It translates to CSARGQGGPGYTF.

This clone was seen at least ten times. The chain joins TRBV2 to TRBJ1-3; D uncertain. Trimming removed 1 base at V and 2 bases at J, with 9 bases between. The CDR3 covers 15 residues. CDR1 and CDR2 (germline): SNHLY, FYNNEI. The CDR3 sequence is CASSEVRTAGNTIYF. In DNA form, the CDR3 reads TGTGCCAGCAGTGAAGTACGTACCGCTGGAAACACCATATATTTT.

The table lists this clone with many counts. The chain employs TRBV19 and TRBJ2-1; 7 bases are shared with TRBD2. There are 16 residues in the CDR3. The germline V gene encodes CDR1 LNHDA and CDR2 SQIVND (reference sequence). With 3 bases clipped from V and 0 bases from J, the junction kept 5 bases outside the gene matches. This CDR3 reads CASSIRLAGSYNEQFF. In DNA form, the CDR3 reads TGTGCCAGTAGTATCCGACTAGCAGGCTCCTACAATGAGCAGTTCTTC.

This clone was seen repeatedly, ten times or more. The J gene is TRBJ2-4, the V gene TRBV27; 7 bases agree with TRBD1. This CDR3 comprises 14 residues. The germline CDR1 and CDR2 sequences are MNHEY and SMNVEV (reference sequence). V was clipped by 8 bases and J by 4 bases; unmatched bases: 8. The CDR3 region has the DNA TGTGCCAGCCGCGACTGGACAGGTAAAAACATTCAGTACTTC. Translated, it gives CASRDWTGKNIQYF.

The V gene is TRBV12-3 or TRBV12-4, the J gene TRBJ1-2, with D hard to call. The CDR3 length is 11 residues. With 3 bases removed from V and 7 bases from J, the gap between germline ends came to 6 bases. CDR3 in amino acids: CASSFGGGYTF. DNA of the CDR3: TGTGCCAGCAGTTTCGGAGGTGGCTACACCTTC.

The V call is TRBV20-1, the J call TRBJ2-1, with TRBD2 matching over 9 bases. V lost 2 bases, J lost 0 bases, and 5 bases stayed unmatched. Per germline, CDR1 DFQATT and CDR2 SNEGSKA (reference sequence). This CDR3 contains 16 residues. The CDR3 DNA follows: TGCAGTGCTAGACCTAGCGGGGAAACCTCCTACAATGAGCAGTTCTTC. It specifies CSARPSGETSYNEQFF.

By sample share, this clone is medium-sized (0.01 to 0.1%). The V gene is TRBV11-2, the J gene TRBJ2-7; 9 bases are a match to TRBD2. The CDR3 consists of 15 residues. J lost 4 bases, V lost 4 bases, and 8 bases had no gene match. Germline CDR1 and CDR2: SGHAT and FQNNGV. The CDR3 sequence: CASSYVAGVQYEQYF. The DNA of the CDR3 is TGTGCCAGCAGCTACGTAGCGGGAGTTCAGTACGAGCAGTACTTC.

Worth noting for this clone: A much more abundant neighbour one base away suggests this may be a read error. Other nucleotide sequences in the sample specify the same CDR3. The rearrangement joins TRBV29-1 to TRBJ1-3; possibly TRBD1 for D (6 bases). This CDR3 is 14 amino acids long. Germline lookup yields CDR1 SQVTM and CDR2 ANQGSEA. Trimming pared 2 bases from V and 0 bases from J, leaving 8 bases between. CDR3 amino acids: CSVESRGSGNTIYF. CDR3 coding DNA: TGCAGCGTTGAAAGCAGGGGCTCTGGAAACACCATATATTTT. Based on the CDR3 plus reference TRBV29-1 and TRBJ1-3, the full variable domain is SAVISQKPSRDICQRGTSLTIQCQVDSQVTMMFWYRQQPGQSLTLIATANQGSEATYESGFVIDKFPISRPNLTFSTLTVSNMSPEDSSIYLCSVESRGSGNTIYFGEGSWLTVV.

In DNA form, the CDR3 reads TGCGCCAGCAGTCTCCAGTATAGCAATCAGCCCCAGCATTTT. Encoded protein: CASSLQYSNQPQHF. This rearrangement joins TRBV4-1 to TRBJ1-5; D gene unclear. Trimming left V 6 bases short and J 0 bases short, with 9 bases between. From germline, CDR1 is MGHRA and CDR2 YSYEKL. CDR3 length: 14 residues.

This chain connects TRBV11-2 to TRBJ1-2, with D perhaps TRBD1 (5 bases). The CDR3 extends over 15 amino acids. V was clipped by 2 bases and J by 3 bases, with 13 bases between them. Germline V gene data show CDR1 as SGHAT and CDR2 as FQNNGV. CDR3 nucleotides: TGTGCCAGCAGCTTAAGGGGTCAAGGGGACTATGGCTACACCTTC. Translating gives CASSLRGQGDYGYTF.

This sequence joins TRBV5-1 and TRBJ1-2; 9 bases line up with TRBD1. Germline V gene data show CDR1 as SGHRS and CDR2 as YFSETQ. The CDR3 spans 17 residues. The V gene end was trimmed by 4 bases and the J gene end by 2 bases; junction bases not matched to a gene: 12. Here the CDR3 DNA reads TGCGCCAGCAGCAAGGGACAGGGAGGGCCGATAAACTATGGCTACACCTTC. Its translation is CASSKGQGGPINYGYTF.

This clone was counted ten times or more. The rearrangement uses TRBV13 and TRBJ2-3; D not certain. The CDR3 length is 14 residues. CDR1 and CDR2 (germline): PRHDT, FYEKMQ (reference sequence). V lost 4 bases and J 3 bases, leaving 11 bases between the germline ends. CDR3 nucleotides: TGTGCCAGCAGCTCCGCGACCGGGACAGATACGCAGTATTTT. Translated, it gives CASSSATGTDTQYF. Full variable domain (remainder filled in from reference TRBV13 and TRBJ2-3): AAGVIQSPRHLIKEKRETATLKCYPIPRHDTVYWYQQGPGQDPQFLISFYEKMQSDKGSIPDRFSAQQFSDYHSELNMSSLELGDSALYFCASSSATGTDTQYFGPGTRLTVL.

This clone was picked up many times. The rearrangement links TRBV25-1 to TRBJ2-7, with D perhaps TRBD1 or TRBD2 (5 bases each). This CDR3 region has 14 residues. CDR1 and CDR2 from the germline V gene are MGHDK and SYGVNS. V gave up 4 bases and J gave up 7 bases, with 17 bases separating them. CDR3 residues: CASSGKADTGEQYF. The CDR3 nucleotides read TGTGCCAGCAGTGGCAAAGCGGACACGGGGGAGCAGTACTTC.

This clone occurred a few times. The genes are TRBV28 and TRBJ2-7; unclear D gene. Trimming removed 7 bases from V and 3 bases from J, with 7 bases in between. Germline CDR1 is MDHEN and CDR2 is SYDVKM. This CDR3 is 11 amino acids long. The chain's CDR3 is CASTGVYEQYF. Here the CDR3 DNA reads TGTGCCAGCACGGGCGTCTACGAGCAGTACTTC.

In this sample, this clone turned up many times. The chain carries TRBV30 and TRBJ1-6; possibly TRBD1 for D (5 bases). Trimming cost V 0 bases and J 8 bases, with 17 bases left between them. Germline V CDR1 and CDR2: GTSNPN, SVGIG (reference sequence). This CDR3 has 16 residues. The CDR3 protein is CAWSVPGTVTHSPLHF. The CDR3 DNA is TGTGCCTGGAGTGTCCCAGGGACCGTGACTCATTCACCCCTCCACTTT.

This clone has a count of ten or more. The chain carries TRBV5-1 and TRBJ2-2, with TRBD2 matching 7 bases. Germline V gene sequence: CDR1 SGHRS, CDR2 YFSETQ. The V and J ends lost 1 base and 4 bases, in that order; junction bases with no gene match: 4. This CDR3 comprises 15 residues. CDR3 amino acids: CASSLQTSPTGELFF. CDR3 DNA sequence: TGCGCCAGCAGCTTGCAGACTAGCCCCACCGGGGAGCTGTTTTTT.

This clone was detected ten times or more. The J gene is TRBJ2-1, the V gene TRBV28, with TRBD2 matching over 15 bases. Germline V gene data show CDR1 as MDHEN and CDR2 as SYDVKM. The CDR3 contains 20 residues. Germline trimming cut 3 bases from V and 3 bases from J; bases unmatched to any gene: 12. The CDR3 spells CASSFAPGTSGRRFYNEQFF. The CDR3 DNA reads TGTGCCAGCAGTTTCGCCCCCGGGACTAGCGGGAGGAGATTCTACAATGAGCAGTTCTTC.

V and J are TRBV27 and TRBJ1-2; 7 positions match TRBD1. The junction had 4 bases not matched to a gene; V was cut back by 5 bases and J by 4 bases. Germline loops: CDR1 MNHEY, CDR2 SMNVEV (reference sequence). This CDR3 has 13 residues. CDR3: CASSGQDSYGYTF. CDR3 coding DNA: TGTGCCAGCAGTGGACAGGACTCCTATGGCTACACCTTC.

This clone showed up many times. This chain connects TRBV6-1 to TRBJ2-7, with no clear D. Germline V gene sequence: CDR1 MNHNS, CDR2 SASEGT. The CDR3 length is 12 residues. V was pared by 7 bases and J by 7 bases, with 14 bases between. The CDR3 bases are TGTGCCAGCACCGAAGGCGGTTTTGAGCAGTACTTC. Translated, it gives CASTEGGFEQYF.